Included here is one T cell receptor (beta chain) sequence, with context. The antigen remains unidentified. Germline V CDR1 and CDR2: SGHTS, YDEGEE. The length of the CDR3 is 15 residues. V lost 5 bases and J lost 7, with 21 bases in between. The data derive from a study of T cell responses to AZD1222 COVID-19 vaccine. About the research overall: Recipients boosted at about 4 weeks or about 12 weeks are pooled. General observations from the study: Per reports, nearly half of all spike-specific TCRs target regions that are unmutated in variants. Donor demographics were predominantly white British with a female majority; clonal diversity may be underestimated. Repertoires were obtained only post-peak T cell response.

Only in-frame clones appear in the TCRdb table, and some are missing; sequencing was by immunoSEQ multiplex PCR. The repertoire has 100,000 to 150,000 clones, over 75% of them found once; the top ten carry about 5.6%. The rearrangement joins TRBV5-8 to TRBJ1-2; TRBD1 might be the D (6 bases). The clonotype was recovered from an adult in good health. The starting material was peripheral blood, obtained on day 0 of AZD1222 vaccination. CDR3 protein: CASSSASPGGLGYTF. The CDR3, as DNA: TGTGCCAGCAGTTCGGCAAGCCCGGGGGGGCTTGGCTACACCTTC.